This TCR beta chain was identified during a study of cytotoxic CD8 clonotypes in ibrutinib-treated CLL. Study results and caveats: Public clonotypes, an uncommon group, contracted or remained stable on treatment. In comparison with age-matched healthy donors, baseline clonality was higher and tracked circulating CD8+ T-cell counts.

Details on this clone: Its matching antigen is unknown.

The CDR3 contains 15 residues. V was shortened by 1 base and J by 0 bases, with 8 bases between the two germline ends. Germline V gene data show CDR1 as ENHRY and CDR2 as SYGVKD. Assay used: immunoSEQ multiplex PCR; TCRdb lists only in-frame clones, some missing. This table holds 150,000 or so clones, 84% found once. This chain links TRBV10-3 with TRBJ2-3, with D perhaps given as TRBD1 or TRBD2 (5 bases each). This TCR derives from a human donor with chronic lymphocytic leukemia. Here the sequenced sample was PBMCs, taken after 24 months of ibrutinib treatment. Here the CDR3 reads CAISEWGSSTDTQYF. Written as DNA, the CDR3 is TGTGCCATCAGTGAGTGGGGGTCGAGCACAGATACGCAGTATTTT.